Below are 27 T cell receptor beta chains sequenced from a single sample in a study of monozygotic twins with inflammatory bowel disease. No DNA is given; TCRdb re-called the 5' RACE reads and lists each CDR3 protein once. The table lists about 210,000 distinct CDR3 sequences. The sequenced sample consisted of blood. These receptor sequences come from a human donor with ulcerative colitis or Crohn's disease, or a healthy co-twin of an affected twin (not recorded which).

This rearrangement joins TRBV24-1 to TRBJ2-2; the TCRdb D gene call, TRBD1, has no DNA to confirm it. CDR3 length: 13 residues. The germline CDR1 and CDR2 sequences are KGHDR and SFDVKD. This CDR3 reads CASAGTVTGELFF.

This chain uses TRBV20-1 with TRBJ1-3. Germline V gene sequence: CDR1 DFQATT, CDR2 SNEGSKA (reference sequence). The CDR3 runs to 15 residues. The CDR3 protein is CSARDPQGSGNTIYF.

CDR3 amino acids: CASSLDLGTRGYTF. This chain uses TRBV7-2 with TRBJ1-2; the D call from TCRdb, TRBD1, cannot be confirmed without DNA. The length of the CDR3 is 14 residues. The germline CDR1 and CDR2 sequences are SGHTA and FQGNSA. The entire variable domain, with the rest obtained from reference TRBV7-2 and TRBJ1-2, is as follows: GAGVSQSPSNKVTEKGKDVELRCDPISGHTALYWYRQSLGQGLEFLIYFQGNSAPDKSGLPSDRFSAERTGGSVSTLTIQRTQQEDSAVYLCASSLDLGTRGYTFGSGTRLTVV.

This sequence joins TRBV29-1 and TRBJ1-5; the D gene TCRdb calls, TRBD1, cannot be checked with no DNA. The CDR3 is 13 residues long. Looked up from germline, CDR1 is SQVTM and CDR2 is ANQGSEA. The CDR3 sequence is CSVARGPNQPQHF.

The chain couples TRBV20-1 to TRBJ2-1; TCRdb designates TRBD1, a call that cannot be tested without DNA. Germline-derived CDR1 and CDR2 are DFQATT and SNEGSKA (reference sequence). This CDR3 has 16 amino acids. This CDR3 is CSAASVSGVLYNEQFF.

CDR3 in amino acids: CSAYVGTDTQYF. V is TRBV20-1 and J is TRBJ2-3. Germline V gene lookup returns CDR1 DFQATT and CDR2 SNEGSKA (reference sequence). The CDR3 runs 12 residues.

The chain links TRBV5-1 to TRBJ1-2; TCRdb designates TRBD1, a call that cannot be tested without DNA. CDR1 and CDR2 from the germline V gene are SGHRS and YFSETQ. There are 14 residues in the CDR3. This CDR3 reads CASSSGQGRYGYTF.

This chain uses TRBV5-1 with TRBJ1-5. Germline V gene data show CDR1 as SGHRS and CDR2 as YFSETQ. The CDR3 spans 15 residues. The CDR3 loop reads CASSTGTNSNQPQHF.

This chain joins TRBV3-1 and TRBJ2-5; the D call from TCRdb, TRBD1, cannot be confirmed without DNA. Germline loops: CDR1 LGHDT, CDR2 YNNKEL (reference sequence). The CDR3 sequence is 14 residues long. CDR3 in amino acids: CASSLQGYQETQYF.

The rearrangement uses TRBV29-1 and TRBJ1-3. The CDR3 extends over 13 amino acids. Germline CDR1 SQVTM, CDR2 ANQGSEA. CDR3 loop: CSVVDSSGNTIYF. Looking up the rest from reference TRBV29-1 and TRBJ1-3 gives the full variable domain: SAVISQKPSRDICQRGTSLTIQCQVDSQVTMMFWYRQQPGQSLTLIATANQGSEATYESGFVIDKFPISRPNLTFSTLTVSNMSPEDSSIYLCSVVDSSGNTIYFGEGSWLTVV.

The chain carries TRBV20-1 and TRBJ2-4; as DNA is missing, the TRBD2 call by TCRdb cannot be tested. This CDR3 is built from 14 residues. The germline V gene has CDR1 DFQATT and CDR2 SNEGSKA (reference sequence). The CDR3 loop is CSANTGTIKNIQYF.

V usage is TRBV6-2 or TRBV6-3 and J usage is TRBJ1-1; TCRdb reports TRBD1, a call that lacks DNA to check it against. In germline, CDR1 is MNHEY, CDR2 SVGEGT. The CDR3 spans 16 residues. CDR3 residues: CASRPPTGGLNTEAFF.

V is TRBV7-8 and J is TRBJ2-2. CDR3 length: 14 amino acids. Per the germline V gene, CDR1 is SGHVS and CDR2 is FQNEAQ. The CDR3: CASSRNQFTGELFF.

The chain carries TRBV20-1 and TRBJ2-5; TCRdb's D call, TRBD1, is unchecked because there is no DNA. Germline CDR1 reads DFQATT; CDR2 reads SNEGSKA (reference sequence). The CDR3 runs to 12 residues. The CDR3 spells CSARRGGETQYF.

J is TRBJ2-7 and V is TRBV15; TCRdb's assignment of TRBD1 cannot be checked, as there is no DNA. The CDR3 is 14 residues long. Germline CDR1 and CDR2: LNHNV and YYDKDF (reference sequence). The chain's CDR3 is CATSRDIAGDEQYF.

This chain uses TRBV6-1 with TRBJ1-1; the TCRdb call, TRBD1, lacks DNA for checking. This CDR3 spans 12 amino acids. Germline assignment: CDR1 MNHNS and CDR2 SASEGT. CDR3 amino acids: CASSRRGPEAFF.

The V call is TRBV7-8, the J call TRBJ1-1. This CDR3 has 14 amino acids. The germline V gene encodes CDR1 SGHVS and CDR2 FQNEAQ. The CDR3 here is CASSLTGMNTEAFF.

V gene TRBV7-9 combines with J gene TRBJ2-5; TCRdb names TRBD2, which stays unverified in the absence of DNA. The CDR3 is made up of 15 amino acids. The V gene's germline CDR1 is SEHNR and CDR2 FQNEAQ (reference sequence). CDR3 sequence: CASSLGASGKETQYF.

The chain uses TRBV5-1 and TRBJ2-7; TCRdb designates TRBD2, a call that cannot be tested without DNA. The CDR3 is 16 amino acids. Germline V lookup: CDR1 SGHRS, CDR2 YFSETQ. The CDR3 here is CASISISGGSSYEQYF.

The chain has TRBV7-9 and TRBJ1-1. There are 12 residues in the CDR3. The germline CDR1 and CDR2 sequences are SEHNR and FQNEAQ (reference sequence). The CDR3 spells CASSFGGSEAFF.

V gene TRBV20-1 combines with J gene TRBJ2-3. The CDR3 length is 14 residues. Germline CDR1 and CDR2: DFQATT and SNEGSKA (reference sequence). CDR3 sequence: CSVLLPPSTDTQYF.

This chain links TRBV20-1 with TRBJ1-1; without DNA, the TCRdb call of TRBD1 cannot be checked. The CDR3 covers 13 residues. Germline loops: CDR1 DFQATT, CDR2 SNEGSKA (reference sequence). The CDR3 reads CSASHGYGRGAFF.

V gene TRBV2 combines with J gene TRBJ1-1. This CDR3 has 16 residues. CDR1 SNHLY and CDR2 FYNNEI come from the germline V gene. CDR3: CASSETQVMLGTEAFF.

This rearrangement joins TRBV7-2 to TRBJ2-7; lacking DNA, the TRBD1 call made by TCRdb goes unchecked. This CDR3 has 15 residues. Per germline, CDR1 SGHTA and CDR2 FQGNSA. The CDR3 sequence is CASSTDSSALYEQYF.

The J gene is TRBJ2-3, the V gene TRBV11-3; TCRdb's D call, TRBD1, is unchecked because there is no DNA. Germline CDR1 is SGHNT and CDR2 is YENEEA. The CDR3 sequence is 15 residues long. The CDR3 sequence: CASSSRDTSTDTQYF.

The chain recombines TRBV5-1 with TRBJ1-1. The CDR3 is 14 amino acids. Germline CDR1 is SGHRS and CDR2 is YFSETQ. This CDR3 reads CASSPGTMNTEAFF.

The V gene is TRBV25-1, the J gene TRBJ1-1. This CDR3 has 14 residues. Germline CDR1 is MGHDK and CDR2 is SYGVNS. This chain's CDR3 is CASSEFEGITEAFF.